This is a list of T cell receptor beta chains from one sample in a study of cytomegalovirus exposure and HLA in healthy donors. Generated by immunoSEQ multiplex PCR, the TCRdb table keeps only in-frame clones and is missing some. The sample holds more than 110,000 clones, 70% to 80% seen once. The sequenced material came from PBMCs. These receptors all come from a male donor in good health and CMV-seronegative. CDR3s include the opening cysteine and the closing phenylalanine or tryptophan. Each record gives: V gene, J gene, D gene, clone size, CDR3 protein, CDR3 DNA. The D gene is left open where the match is weak. A row's size may be missing; if present it is once, few, many or a size class.

V gene: TRBV7-2
J gene: TRBJ2-5
D gene: NA
clone size: NA
CDR3 protein: CASTREGTLLRETQYF
CDR3 DNA: TGTGCCAGCACCCGAGAGGGGACTCTACTCAGAGAGACCCAGTACTTC

V gene: TRBV9
J gene: TRBJ2-5
D gene: NA
clone size: NA
CDR3 protein: CASSRGGPETQYF
CDR3 DNA: TGTGCCAGCAGCCGCGGGGGCCCAGAGACCCAGTACTTC

V gene: TRBV5-4
J gene: TRBJ1-1
D gene: NA
clone size: NA
CDR3 protein: CASSSGLFDTEAFF
CDR3 DNA: TGTGCCAGCAGCTCGGGGTTGTTCGACACTGAAGCTTTCTTT

V gene: TRBV5-1
J gene: TRBJ2-2
D gene: NA
clone size: NA
CDR3 protein: CASSPPGSGTGELFF
CDR3 DNA: TGCGCCAGCAGCCCCCCGGGGTCGGGCACCGGGGAGCTGTTTTTT

V gene: TRBV5-1
J gene: TRBJ2-3
D gene: TRBD2
clone size: NA
CDR3 protein: CASSIGTSGSTDTQYF
CDR3 DNA: TGCGCCAGCAGCATAGGGACTAGCGGGAGCACAGATACGCAGTATTTT

V gene: TRBV5-1
J gene: TRBJ1-3
D gene: NA
clone size: NA
CDR3 protein: CASSLDRGNTIYF
CDR3 DNA: TGCGCCAGCAGCTTGGATAGGGGGAACACCATATATTTT

V gene: TRBV7-3
J gene: TRBJ1-1
D gene: NA
clone size: NA
CDR3 protein: CASRRTGTSWTEAFF
CDR3 DNA: TGTGCCAGCAGGCGAACCGGGACAAGTTGGACTGAAGCTTTCTTT

V gene: TRBV13
J gene: TRBJ2-7
D gene: NA
clone size: NA
CDR3 protein: CASSRRTGVVREQYF
CDR3 DNA: TGTGCCAGCAGCCGGAGGACCGGGGTTGTAAGGGAGCAGTACTTC

V gene: TRBV7-9
J gene: TRBJ2-5
D gene: NA
clone size: NA
CDR3 protein: CASSYPAATVETQYF
CDR3 DNA: TGTGCCAGCAGCTACCCCGCAGCGACGGTAGAGACCCAGTACTTC

V gene: TRBV5-1
J gene: TRBJ1-4
D gene: TRBD1
clone size: NA
CDR3 protein: CASSPRDRVDHNEKLFF
CDR3 DNA: TGCGCCAGCAGCCCCCGGGACAGGGTAGATCATAATGAAAAACTGTTTTTT

V gene: TRBV6-5
J gene: TRBJ1-1
D gene: NA
clone size: NA
CDR3 protein: CASSYSGPKSEAFF
CDR3 DNA: TGTGCCAGCAGTTACTCTGGCCCGAAATCTGAAGCTTTCTTT

V gene: TRBV4-2
J gene: TRBJ2-7
D gene: TRBD2
clone size: NA
CDR3 protein: CASSRTGGWGGDEQYF
CDR3 DNA: TGTGCCAGCAGCCGAACAGGAGGTTGGGGGGGGGACGAGCAGTACTTC

V gene: TRBV7-9
J gene: TRBJ2-3
D gene: TRBD2
clone size: few
CDR3 protein: CASSLPSGRTDTQYF
CDR3 DNA: TGTGCCAGCAGCCTCCCTAGCGGACGCACAGATACGCAGTATTTT

V gene: TRBV2
J gene: TRBJ2-4
D gene: NA
clone size: NA
CDR3 protein: CASRTGLAKNIQYF
CDR3 DNA: TGTGCCAGCAGAACAGGGCTAGCCAAAAACATTCAGTACTTC

V gene: TRBV6-5
J gene: TRBJ1-1
D gene: NA
clone size: NA
CDR3 protein: CASSGGKHTEAFF
CDR3 DNA: TGTGCCAGCAGCGGGGGTAAGCACACTGAAGCTTTCTTT

V gene: TRBV6-5
J gene: TRBJ1-5
D gene: NA
clone size: NA
CDR3 protein: CASSPRNYSNQPQHF
CDR3 DNA: TGTGCCAGCAGTCCGAGGAATTATAGCAATCAGCCCCAGCATTTT

V gene: TRBV5-4
J gene: TRBJ2-7
D gene: TRBD1
clone size: NA
CDR3 protein: CAMRGQGGGEQYF
CDR3 DNA: TGTGCCATGCGGGGACAGGGCGGAGGCGAGCAGTACTTC

V gene: TRBV5-5
J gene: TRBJ1-2
D gene: NA
clone size: NA
CDR3 protein: CASSLADGGYGYTF
CDR3 DNA: TGTGCCAGCAGCTTGGCCGACGGGGGCTATGGCTACACCTTC

V gene: TRBV6-1
J gene: TRBJ1-2
D gene: NA
clone size: few
CDR3 protein: CASLRPDSLGYGYTF
CDR3 DNA: TGTGCCAGCTTACGCCCCGACAGCCTAGGCTATGGCTACACCTTC

V gene: TRBV7-7
J gene: TRBJ1-1
D gene: NA
clone size: once
CDR3 protein: CASSLDQDTEAFF
CDR3 DNA: TGTGCCAGCAGCCTAGACCAGGACACTGAAGCTTTCTTT

V gene: TRBV7-2
J gene: TRBJ1-6
D gene: NA
clone size: NA
CDR3 protein: CASRGVGGPGLSSSPLHF
CDR3 DNA: TGTGCCAGCAGGGGTGTGGGGGGGCCGGGTCTGAGTTCTTCACCCCTCCACTTT

V gene: TRBV4-3
J gene: TRBJ1-1
D gene: TRBD1
clone size: NA
CDR3 protein: CASSHEQGWRTEAFF
CDR3 DNA: TGCGCCAGCAGCCATGAACAGGGGTGGCGGACTGAAGCTTTCTTT

V gene: TRBV27
J gene: TRBJ2-3
D gene: NA
clone size: few
CDR3 protein: CASAGTGYTQYF
CDR3 DNA: TGTGCCAGCGCCGGCACGGGGTATACGCAGTATTTT

V gene: TRBV27
J gene: TRBJ1-2
D gene: NA
clone size: NA
CDR3 protein: CASSSRASYGYTF
CDR3 DNA: TGTGCCAGCAGTTCGCGGGCCTCCTATGGCTACACCTTC

V gene: TRBV6-6
J gene: TRBJ2-3
D gene: NA
clone size: NA
CDR3 protein: CASTQVLRTDTQYF
CDR3 DNA: TGTGCCAGCACGCAGGTACTTCGCACAGATACGCAGTATTTT

V gene: TRBV5-1
J gene: TRBJ1-1
D gene: NA
clone size: NA
CDR3 protein: CASRPLQGPNEAFF
CDR3 DNA: TGCGCCAGCCGCCCCCTTCAGGGGCCTAATGAAGCTTTCTTT

V gene: TRBV18
J gene: TRBJ1-1
D gene: TRBD1
clone size: few
CDR3 protein: CASSPTGSDTEAFF
CDR3 DNA: TGTGCCAGCTCACCGACAGGGTCGGACACTGAAGCTTTCTTT

V gene: TRBV29-1
J gene: TRBJ1-5
D gene: TRBD1
clone size: NA
CDR3 protein: CSVTTGGSQPQHF
CDR3 DNA: TGCAGCGTAACCACAGGGGGCAGTCAGCCCCAGCATTTT

V gene: TRBV19
J gene: TRBJ1-5
D gene: NA
clone size: NA
CDR3 protein: CASSSRWNNQPQHF
CDR3 DNA: TGTGCCAGTAGCTCCAGGTGGAATAATCAGCCCCAGCATTTT

V gene: TRBV5-4
J gene: TRBJ1-3
D gene: NA
clone size: NA
CDR3 protein: CASSFAGAGGNTIYF
CDR3 DNA: TGTGCCAGCAGCTTTGCGGGGGCAGGCGGAAACACCATATATTTT

V gene: TRBV6-5
J gene: TRBJ1-1
D gene: TRBD1
clone size: NA
CDR3 protein: CASSFRTGLNTEAFF
CDR3 DNA: TGTGCCAGCAGTTTTCGGACAGGACTGAACACTGAAGCTTTCTTT

V gene: TRBV7-2
J gene: TRBJ2-5
D gene: NA
clone size: NA
CDR3 protein: CASSLVVSPRETQYF
CDR3 DNA: TGTGCCAGCAGCTTAGTCGTCTCTCCCAGAGAGACCCAGTACTTC

V gene: TRBV11-2
J gene: TRBJ1-2
D gene: NA
clone size: few
CDR3 protein: CASSFRGGYTF
CDR3 DNA: TGTGCCAGCAGCTTCCGGGGGGGCTACACCTTC

V gene: TRBV29-1
J gene: TRBJ2-5
D gene: TRBD2
clone size: NA
CDR3 protein: CSVGIAGGEETQYF
CDR3 DNA: TGCAGCGTAGGGATAGCGGGGGGAGAGGAGACCCAGTACTTC

V gene: TRBV28
J gene: TRBJ2-3
D gene: TRBD2
clone size: NA
CDR3 protein: CASRNWRGGRSPDTQYF
CDR3 DNA: TGTGCCAGCAGGAACTGGCGGGGGGGACGGAGCCCAGATACGCAGTATTTT

V gene: TRBV4-2
J gene: TRBJ2-5
D gene: TRBD2
clone size: NA
CDR3 protein: CASSQEVAGGSQRETQYF
CDR3 DNA: TGTGCCAGCAGCCAAGAAGTGGCGGGGGGGAGCCAACGTGAGACCCAGTACTTC

V gene: TRBV2
J gene: TRBJ2-2
D gene: TRBD2
clone size: NA
CDR3 protein: CASRVLAGVGGELFF
CDR3 DNA: TGTGCCAGCAGAGTACTAGCGGGGGTAGGCGGGGAGCTGTTTTTT

V gene: TRBV9
J gene: TRBJ2-2
D gene: NA
clone size: NA
CDR3 protein: CASSPDQGRNGELFF
CDR3 DNA: TGTGCCAGCAGTCCTGATCAGGGCCGGAACGGGGAGCTGTTTTTT

V gene: TRBV6-1
J gene: TRBJ2-2
D gene: TRBD1
clone size: NA
CDR3 protein: CASRTGGAGTGELFF
CDR3 DNA: TGTGCCAGCAGGACAGGGGGCGCAGGGACCGGGGAGCTGTTTTTT

V gene: TRBV4-2
J gene: TRBJ2-5
D gene: NA
clone size: NA
CDR3 protein: CASSQDGSSWETQYF
CDR3 DNA: TGTGCCAGCAGCCAAGATGGGTCTAGTTGGGAGACCCAGTACTTC